This paragraph reports one T cell receptor (beta chain). What it recognizes is unknown. This record belongs to a study of cytomegalovirus exposure and HLA in healthy donors. Study-wide results and limits: Later on, a genetic analysis was performed. It linked a missense variant in DCLRE1C with V- and J-gene trimming of TCR beta. As a later analysis revealed, most CMV-associated TCR beta chains appeared HLA-restricted.

Use of 60 Vbeta and 13 Jbeta primers characterized the PCR. The protocol was immunoSEQ multiplex PCR, while the TCRdb copy is restricted to in-frame clones and leaves out a portion. Among roughly 160,000 clones listed, 80% to 90% were seen once. Trimming took 2 bases from V and 8 from J; bases not matched to a gene: 8. Germline values: CDR1 LGHNT, CDR2 FRNRAP. There are 15 residues in the CDR3. This sequence joins TRBV12-5 and TRBJ2-1; 8 bases are a match to TRBD1. This sequence originates from a woman between 50 and 59 years old in good health and CMV-seronegative. Specimen: PBMCs. Here the CDR3 DNA reads TGTGCTAGTGGTTTGTTCTCGGACAGGGCCCATGAGCAGTTCTTC. Translating gives CASGLFSDRAHEQFF.